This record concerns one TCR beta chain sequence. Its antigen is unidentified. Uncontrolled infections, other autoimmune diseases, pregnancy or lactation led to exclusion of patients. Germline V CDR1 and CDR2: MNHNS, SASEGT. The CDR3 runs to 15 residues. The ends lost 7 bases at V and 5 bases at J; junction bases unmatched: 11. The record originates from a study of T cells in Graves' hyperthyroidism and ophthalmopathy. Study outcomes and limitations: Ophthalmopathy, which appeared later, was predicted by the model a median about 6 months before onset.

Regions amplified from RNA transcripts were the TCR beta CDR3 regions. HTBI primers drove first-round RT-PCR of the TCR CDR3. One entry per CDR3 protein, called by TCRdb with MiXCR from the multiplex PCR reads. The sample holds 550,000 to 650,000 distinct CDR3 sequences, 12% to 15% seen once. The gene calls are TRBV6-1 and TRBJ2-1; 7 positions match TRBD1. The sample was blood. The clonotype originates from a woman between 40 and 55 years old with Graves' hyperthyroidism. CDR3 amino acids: CASIQPGQINNEQFF. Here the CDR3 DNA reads TGTGCCAGCATCCAACCGGGACAGATTAACAATGAGCAGTTCTTC.